This T cell receptor beta chain appears in the sequencing data of a study of cytomegalovirus exposure and HLA in healthy donors. Study-level findings and limits: A list of 150 to 200 TCR beta chains associated with cytomegalovirus was given. Under in vitro conditions, a few CMV-associated chains were confirmed as specific for CMV antigens. The tendency of first-cohort TCR clusters to co-occur in the roughly 110 validation repertoires was identified by a subsequent analysis.

Germline V CDR1 and CDR2: GTSNPN, SVGIG (reference sequence). The CDR3 covers 11 residues. V dropped 3 bases and J dropped 4 bases, with 5 bases sitting between them. The donors were part of the validation cohort, which consisted of roughly 120 subjects and was separate from the first cohort of 670 or so subjects. Assay: immunoSEQ multiplex PCR; the TCRdb copy retains only in-frame clones and omits some. The data contain roughly 150,000 clones, roughly 80% of them singletons. On this clone itself: Its antigen is still unknown.

The clonotype originates from a man in his thirties or forties in good health and CMV-seropositive. The specimen was PBMCs. The chain links TRBV30 to TRBJ2-3; D gene uncertain. CDR3 sequence: CAWREADTQYF. The CDR3 DNA is TGTGCCTGGAGAGAGGCAGATACGCAGTATTTT.